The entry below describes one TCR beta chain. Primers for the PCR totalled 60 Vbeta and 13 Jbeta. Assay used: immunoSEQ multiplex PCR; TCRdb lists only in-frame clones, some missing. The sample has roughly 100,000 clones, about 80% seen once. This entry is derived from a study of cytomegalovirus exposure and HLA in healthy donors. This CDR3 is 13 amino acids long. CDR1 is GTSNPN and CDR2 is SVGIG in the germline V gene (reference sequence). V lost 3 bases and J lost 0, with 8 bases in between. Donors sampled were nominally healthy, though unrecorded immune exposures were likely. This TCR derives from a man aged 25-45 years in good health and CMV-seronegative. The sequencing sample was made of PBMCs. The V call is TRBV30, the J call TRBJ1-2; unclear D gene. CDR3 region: CAWRTKSNYGYTF. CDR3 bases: TGTGCCTGGAGGACAAAGTCTAACTATGGCTACACCTTC.